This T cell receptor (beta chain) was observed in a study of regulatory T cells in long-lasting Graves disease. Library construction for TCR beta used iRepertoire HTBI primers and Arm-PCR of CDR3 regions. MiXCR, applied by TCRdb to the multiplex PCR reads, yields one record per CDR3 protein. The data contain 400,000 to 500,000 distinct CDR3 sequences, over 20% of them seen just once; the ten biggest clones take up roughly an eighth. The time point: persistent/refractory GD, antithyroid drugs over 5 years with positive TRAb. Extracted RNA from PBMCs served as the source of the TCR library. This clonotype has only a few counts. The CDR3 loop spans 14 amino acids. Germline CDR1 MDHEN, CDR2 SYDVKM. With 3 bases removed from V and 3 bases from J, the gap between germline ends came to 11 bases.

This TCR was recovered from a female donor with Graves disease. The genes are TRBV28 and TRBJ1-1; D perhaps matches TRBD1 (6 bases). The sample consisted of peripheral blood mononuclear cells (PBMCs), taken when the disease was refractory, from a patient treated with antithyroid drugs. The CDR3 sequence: CASSLGHYYTEAFF. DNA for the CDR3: TGTGCCAGCAGTTTGGGACACTACTACACTGAAGCTTTCTTT. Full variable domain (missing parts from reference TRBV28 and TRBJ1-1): DVKVTQSSRYLVKRTGEKVFLECVQDMDHENMFWYRQDPGLGLRLIYFSYDVKMKEKGDIPEGYSVSREKKERFSLILESASTNQTSMYLCASSLGHYYTEAFFGQGTRLTVV.